These 18 T cell receptor beta chains came from one sample sequenced in a study of blood T cell repertoires in COVID-19. Produced via immunoSEQ multiplex PCR; TCRdb's table is partial and in-frame only. The table lists fewer than 50,000 clones, over 85% of them singletons. The sample taken for sequencing was peripheral blood. The receptors derive from a human donor in a cohort sampled during active COVID-19.

The CDR3 loop is CASSEAGGGTDTQYF. The CDR3 coding sequence is TGTGCCAGCAGTGAAGCGGGAGGAGGCACAGATACGCAGTATTTT. The J gene is TRBJ2-3, the V gene TRBV6-4; 9 positions match TRBD2. The CDR3 extends over 15 amino acids. From germline, CDR1 is MRHNA and CDR2 SNTAGT. The trim removed 3 bases at V and 1 base at J, leaving 2 bases unmatched.

This clone was picked up one time. The V gene is TRBV7-2, the J gene TRBJ1-3; 7 bases agree with TRBD1. The germline CDR1 and CDR2 sequences are SGHTA and FQGNSA. V was pared by 4 bases and J by 7 bases, with 1 base of the junction left unmatched. This CDR3 is 12 amino acids long. In DNA, the CDR3 is TGTGCCAGCAGCTCACAGGGGAACACCATATATTTT. The encoded protein is CASSSQGNTIYF.

The rearrangement uses TRBV7-9 and TRBJ1-1, with a possible D match to TRBD1 (6 bases). The CDR3 runs to 12 residues. In germline, CDR1 is SEHNR, CDR2 FQNEAQ (reference sequence). Trimming cost V 4 bases and J 8 bases, with 11 bases left between them. The CDR3 reads CASSSQGSEAFF. CDR3 coding DNA: TGTGCCAGCAGCTCACAGGGCTCCGAAGCTTTCTTT.

This chain uses TRBV7-2 with TRBJ1-5; D might be TRBD1 (5 bases). The CDR3 runs to 14 residues. The ends were cut back, 0 bases at V and 4 bases at J, with 7 bases in the middle. Germline V gene lookup returns CDR1 SGHTA and CDR2 FQGNSA. CDR3 region: CASSLARDNQPQHF. DNA of the CDR3: TGTGCCAGCAGCTTAGCCAGGGATAATCAGCCCCAGCATTTT.

J is TRBJ2-3 and V is TRBV5-1; TRBD2 matches at 8 bases. V was pared by 6 bases and J by 4 bases, with 7 bases of the junction left unmatched. This CDR3 contains 14 residues. Germline V gives CDR1 SGHRS, CDR2 YFSETQ. The CDR3 DNA is TGCGCCAGCACCACGGGAGGGGTCGCAGATACGCAGTATTTT. This codes for CASTTGGVADTQYF. The full variable domain, in which reference TRBV5-1 and TRBJ2-3 provide the parts outside the CDR3, is KAGVTQTPRYLIKTRGQQVTLSCSPISGHRSVSWYQQTPGQGLQFLFEYFSETQRNKGNFPGRFSGRQFSNSRSEMNVSTLELGDSALYLCASTTGGVADTQYFGPGTRLTVL.

The gene calls are TRBV11-3 and TRBJ1-1, with TRBD1 as a possible D gene (5 bases). This CDR3 comprises 14 residues. CDR1 and CDR2 from the germline V gene are SGHNT and YENEEA. V was shortened by 3 bases and J by 2 bases, with 10 bases between the two germline ends. The DNA for the CDR3 is TGTGCCAGCAGCTTTACGGGGGTAAACACTGAAGCTTTCTTT. Translating it yields CASSFTGVNTEAFF.

The J gene is TRBJ2-7, the V gene TRBV2; TRBD2 aligns across 12 bases. Germline V gene sequence: CDR1 SNHLY, CDR2 FYNNEI. V lost 5 bases and J lost 4; bases outside the gene matches: 9. CDR3 length: 16 residues. CDR3 DNA: TGTGCCAGCAGTAAAAAACTAGCGGGAGGTGGGTACGAGCAGTACTTC. The encoded protein is CASSKKLAGGGYEQYF.

This clone was recorded a few times. The chain links TRBV3-1 (or the pseudogene TRBV3-2) to TRBJ2-2; TRBD2 might be the D (6 bases). Germline CDR1 is LGHDT and CDR2 is YNNKEL (reference sequence). The V gene lost 1 base and the J gene lost 4 bases, with 16 bases spanning the gap. The CDR3 length is 17 residues. CDR3 bases: TGTGCCAGCAGCCAAGTTGGGGGAGGAGGTGGCACCGGGGAGCTGTTTTTT. This sequence encodes CASSQVGGGGGTGELFF.

The rearrangement joins TRBV2 to TRBJ1-2; D gene uncertain. The germline V gene encodes CDR1 SNHLY and CDR2 FYNNEI. The CDR3 length is 14 residues. The ends were cut back, 6 bases at V and 3 bases at J, with 14 bases in the middle. The CDR3 sequence is CASSASYQDYGYTF. For the CDR3, the DNA is TGTGCCAGCAGCGCTTCTTATCAGGACTATGGCTACACCTTC. Full variable domain (outside the CDR3, taken from reference TRBV2 and TRBJ1-2): EPEVTQTPSHQVTQMGQEVILRCVPISNHLYFYWYRQILGQKVEFLVSFYNNEISEKSEIFDDQFSVERPDGSNFTLKIRSTKLEDSAMYFCASSASYQDYGYTFGSGTRLTVV.

J is TRBJ1-2 and V is TRBV20-1; D possibly corresponds to TRBD1 (6 bases). Between the trimmed V and J ends, which lost 3 bases and 2 bases, there was a span of 16 bases. Per germline, CDR1 DFQATT and CDR2 SNEGSKA (reference sequence). The CDR3 has 15 amino acids. The DNA of the CDR3 is TGCAGTGCTAGTGGTGACAGGCCCAACAACTATGGCTACACCTTC. This translates into CSASGDRPNNYGYTF.

CDR3 coding DNA: TGCGCCAGCAGTCCGGATGGACAGGGCATAAGGGAGCAGTACGTC. This encodes CASSPDGQGIREQYV. This chain uses TRBV5-1 with TRBJ2-7, with 8 bases aligning to TRBD1. This CDR3 spans 15 amino acids. The trim removed 5 bases at V and 7 bases at J, leaving 14 bases unmatched. The germline CDR1 and CDR2 sequences are SGHRS and YFSETQ.

The chain is built from TRBV30 and TRBJ1-1; possible D gene TRBD1, 5 bases. The CDR3 length is 12 residues. Germline V gives CDR1 GTSNPN, CDR2 SVGIG (reference sequence). Trimming took off 4 bases at V and 8 bases at J, with 14 bases between the two ends. As DNA, the CDR3 is TGTGCCTGGACTGGGGGGGTTGGCGAAGCTTTCTTT. Translation gives CAWTGGVGEAFF. The full variable domain, with the rest looked up from reference TRBV30 and TRBJ1-1, is SQTIHQWPATLVQPVGSPLSLECTVEGTSNPNLYWYRQAAGRGLQLLFYSVGIGQISSEVPQNLSASRPQDRQFILSSKKLLLSDSGFYLCAWTGGVGEAFFGQGTRLTVV.

The chain employs TRBV28 and TRBJ1-1, with D possibly being TRBD1 (5 bases). The CDR3 totals 13 residues. V was clipped by 5 bases and J by 1 base, with 8 bases between them. The germline V gene has CDR1 MDHEN and CDR2 SYDVKM. As DNA, the CDR3 is TGTGCCAGCAGTCCCGGACAGAACACTGAAGCTTTCTTT. Translation gives CASSPGQNTEAFF.

The genes are TRBV5-1 and TRBJ1-1; the D gene is possibly TRBD1 (5 bases). The germline V and J ends were trimmed by 2 bases and 5 bases, with 19 bases remaining between them. The CDR3 contains 16 residues. Germline V lookup: CDR1 SGHRS, CDR2 YFSETQ. As DNA, the CDR3 is TGCGCCAGCAGCTTCATCCCTGTCGGCGGGGGGACTGAAGCTTTCTTT. It translates to CASSFIPVGGGTEAFF.

The genes are TRBV19 and TRBJ2-6, with 8 bases that match TRBD1. The CDR3 is made up of 17 amino acids. Germline values: CDR1 LNHDA, CDR2 SQIVND (reference sequence). Losses at the gene ends were 9 bases for V and 4 bases for J; bases not matched to a gene: 14. CDR3 loop: CASSDGQGASGANVLTF. CDR3 nucleotide sequence: TGTGCCAGCAGTGATGGGCAGGGGGCGTCCGGGGCCAACGTCCTGACTTTC.

The V gene is TRBV7-9, the J gene TRBJ2-7; TRBD1 is a possible D gene (7 bases). V shed 5 bases and J shed 3 bases, with 11 bases lying between them. Germline loops: CDR1 SEHNR, CDR2 FQNEAQ (reference sequence). This CDR3 is 13 amino acids long. CDR3 bases: TGTGCCAGCAGCCGGGGGACAGTCTACGAGCAGTACTTC. It translates to CASSRGTVYEQYF.

V and J are TRBV15 and TRBJ1-5; a possible D gene is TRBD1 (6 bases). Trimming left V 0 bases short and J 2 bases short, with 11 bases between. Germline V gene sequence: CDR1 LNHNV, CDR2 YYDKDF (reference sequence). The CDR3 is 16 residues long. The CDR3 DNA is TGTGCCACCAGCAGAGATCTAGAGGGGGGCAATCAGCCCCAGCATTTT. Translating it yields CATSRDLEGGNQPQHF.

V is TRBV7-6 and J is TRBJ1-5; no firm D call. This CDR3 region has 15 residues. V lost 1 base and J 5 bases, leaving 12 bases between the germline ends. Germline CDR1 and CDR2: SGHVS and FNYEAQ. The chain's CDR3 is CASSLGLAGDQPQHF. The CDR3 coding sequence is TGTGCCAGCAGCTTAGGTCTGGCAGGTGATCAGCCCCAGCATTTT.